The 18 T cell receptor beta chains listed next were all sequenced from one sample in a study of blood T cells in healthy people across ages. The second PCR ran about 6 to 12 cycles with a sample-barcoded 5' primer and J-beta primers. Via MiXCR, TCRdb re-called the 5' RACE reads, giving one row per CDR3 protein. The table has 850,000 to 1,100,000 distinct CDR3 sequences, around two fifths seen once. Sequenced material: blood. The receptors stem from a man between 18 and 35 years old in good health.

Written as DNA, the CDR3 is TGTGCCAGCAGCCAAACGGCCAGGACCTATGGCTACACCTTC. Amino acid sequence: CASSQTARTYGYTF. The V gene is TRBV4-2, the J gene TRBJ1-2; D uncertain. The CDR3 has 14 amino acids. The V and J ends lost 2 bases and 4 bases respectively, with 11 bases between them. Germline CDR1 LGHNA, CDR2 YNFKEQ.

The chain links TRBV12-3 or TRBV12-4 to TRBJ2-3; the match to TRBD1 covers 9 bases. V lost 3 bases and J lost 2; bases outside the gene matches: 3. The CDR3 covers 15 residues. DNA for the CDR3: TGTGCCAGCAGTTTTGGGACAGGGCCCACAGATACGCAGTATTTT. Translating it yields CASSFGTGPTDTQYF.

This clonotype was seen more than once but under ten times. The rearrangement joins TRBV11-2 to TRBJ2-7; D gene unclear. V was trimmed by 2 bases and J by 1 base, leaving 9 bases between them. Germline CDR1 and CDR2: SGHAT and FQNNGV. The CDR3 has 14 amino acids. Here the CDR3 reads CASSLRAESYEQYF. The DNA for the CDR3 is TGTGCCAGCAGCTTAAGGGCAGAGTCCTACGAGCAGTACTTC.

This clonotype was counted only a few times. The chain uses TRBV6-5 and TRBJ1-4; D gene unclear. This CDR3 has 15 amino acids. In germline, CDR1 is MNHEY, CDR2 SVGAGI. Trimming pared 5 bases from V and 0 bases from J, leaving 10 bases between. The CDR3 nucleotides read TGTGCCAGCAGTCTCGGGTTTTCAACTAATGAAAAACTGTTTTTT. Amino acid sequence: CASSLGFSTNEKLFF.

This clonotype occurred once. The chain links TRBV10-3 to TRBJ2-7; 7 bases align to TRBD1. With 0 bases clipped from V and 2 bases from J, the junction kept 7 bases outside the gene matches. The CDR3 contains 16 residues. Germline lookup yields CDR1 ENHRY and CDR2 SYGVKD. In DNA, the CDR3 is TGTGCCATCAGTGAGTCCGTCGGGCAGGGGGCCTACGAGCAGTACTTC. This encodes CAISESVGQGAYEQYF.

This clonotype has just a few counts. The chain carries TRBV14 and TRBJ2-1; D remains unclear. Trimming cost V 0 bases and J 9 bases, with 9 bases left between them. The V gene's germline CDR1 is SGHDN and CDR2 FVKESK. The CDR3 runs to 13 residues. The CDR3, as DNA: TGTGCCAGCAGCCAAGACTGGGGTACTGAGCAGTTCTTC. Translating gives CASSQDWGTEQFF.

The chain has TRBV29-1 and TRBJ2-7; no reliable D call. Germline CDR1 and CDR2: SQVTM and ANQGSEA. This CDR3 is built from 12 residues. V was trimmed by 6 bases and J by 1 base, leaving 10 bases between them. For the CDR3, the DNA is TGCAGCGTCGCATTGGATTCCTACGAGCAGTACTTC. Translated: CSVALDSYEQYF.

The chain links TRBV7-8 to TRBJ2-2; 12 nucleotides agree with TRBD2. V dropped 5 bases and J dropped 0; count of bases not matched to a gene: 7. Germline-derived CDR1 and CDR2 are SGHVS and FQNEAQ. The CDR3 has 18 residues. The CDR3, as DNA: TGTGCCAGCAGCCACGGACTAGCGGGGACCTCGAACACCGGGGAGCTGTTTTTT. Its translation is CASSHGLAGTSNTGELFF.

This clonotype was found once. V usage is TRBV5-1 and J usage is TRBJ2-1; the D gene could be TRBD1 or TRBD2 (5 bases each). V gave up 0 bases and J gave up 5 bases, with 15 bases separating them. CDR1 is SGHRS and CDR2 is YFSETQ in the germline V gene. CDR3 length: 16 amino acids. CDR3: CASSLVLGPTNNEQFF. The CDR3 DNA reads TGCGCCAGCAGCTTGGTGTTGGGACCAACCAACAATGAGCAGTTCTTC. Filled out from reference TRBV5-1 and TRBJ2-1, the complete variable domain reads KAGVTQTPRYLIKTRGQQVTLSCSPISGHRSVSWYQQTPGQGLQFLFEYFSETQRNKGNFPGRFSGRQFSNSRSEMNVSTLELGDSALYLCASSLVLGPTNNEQFFGPGTRLTVL.

A word on this clonotype: One end of the junction does not line up with germline, which may come from a read error. The chain joins TRBV4-1 to TRBJ1-1; D not certain. The CDR3 contains 17 residues. Germline assignment: CDR1 MGHRA and CDR2 YSYEKL. The CDR3 sequence is CASSQDAPKTVNTETFF. CDR3 nucleotides: TGCGCCAGCAGCCAAGATGCCCCAAAGACGGTGAACACTGAAACTTTCTTT.

This chain joins TRBV10-3 and TRBJ2-1; 7 bases agree with TRBD2. Germline CDR1 ENHRY, CDR2 SYGVKD. V lost 10 bases, J lost 10 bases, and 13 bases stayed unmatched. The CDR3 is 13 amino acids. This CDR3 is CATGGVRAIEQFF. The DNA for the CDR3 is TGTGCCACTGGGGGGGTCAGGGCCATCGAGCAGTTCTTC.

This clonotype came up a few times. The chain carries TRBV20-1 and TRBJ1-2, with 10 bases lining up with TRBD1. This CDR3 has 16 residues. With V trimmed by 6 bases and J by 5 bases, 15 bases remained unmatched. Per the germline V gene, CDR1 is DFQATT and CDR2 is SNEGSKA (reference sequence). CDR3 sequence reads: CSASGGQGFSAYGYTF. In nucleotides, the CDR3 is TGCAGTGCAAGCGGGGGACAGGGGTTCAGCGCGTATGGCTACACCTTC.

The sample holds many counts of this clonotype. CDR3 residues: CSATLLNYGYTF. DNA for the CDR3: TGCAGTGCTACCCTCCTAAACTATGGCTACACCTTC. The chain combines TRBV20-1 with TRBJ1-2; D gene unclear. Germline CDR1 and CDR2: DFQATT and SNEGSKA (reference sequence). The V end lost 4 bases, the J end lost 2 bases, and 8 bases lay between the germline ends. This CDR3 spans 12 amino acids.

This clonotype was seen a handful of times. The chain combines TRBV20-1 with TRBJ1-1; D may be TRBD1 (5 bases). The CDR3 extends over 12 amino acids. Germline V CDR1 and CDR2: DFQATT, SNEGSKA (reference sequence). V was cut by 6 bases and J by 3 bases, with 11 bases left in between. CDR3 bases: TGCAGTGCGCGGAAGGGGTACACTGAAGCTTTCTTT. This codes for CSARKGYTEAFF.

This chain connects TRBV7-2 to TRBJ2-1; possible D gene TRBD2, 5 bases. The end of the DNA fits TRBJ2-7 better, so the J call may be wrong. Germline CDR1 reads SGHTA; CDR2 reads FQGNSA. The CDR3 runs to 19 residues. The CDR3 region is CASSLGGLSGLRSYNEQYF. The CDR3 region has the DNA TGTGCCAGCAGCTTAGGAGGACTTTCTGGTCTGAGGTCCTACAATGAGCAGTACTTC.

This clonotype was counted a few times. The rearrangement links TRBV27 to TRBJ1-1; D gene ambiguous. CDR1 MNHEY and CDR2 SMNVEV come from the germline V gene (reference sequence). V gave up 6 bases and J gave up 5 bases, with 13 bases separating them. This CDR3 contains 13 residues. The CDR3 protein is CASRYSGGTEAFF. The CDR3 nucleotides are TGTGCCAGCAGATACTCCGGAGGGACTGAAGCTTTCTTT.

The chain uses TRBV7-8 and TRBJ2-5; D is possibly TRBD1 (7 bases). The J call is uncertain, as TRBJ2-7 better fits the DNA end. Looked up from germline, CDR1 is SGHVS and CDR2 is FQNEAQ. This CDR3 has 13 amino acids. The CDR3 DNA follows: TGTGCCAGCAGGGCAGGGGGACTGTACGAGCAGTACTTC. It encodes CASRAGGLYEQYF.

CDR3 protein: CASSLARRTEAFF. The CDR3 DNA reads TGTGCCAGCAGCTTAGCGAGGCGGACTGAAGCTTTCTTT. The chain combines TRBV11-1 with TRBJ1-1; D remains unclear. Trimming removed 0 bases at V and 5 bases at J, with 7 bases between. The CDR3 runs 13 residues. Germline CDR1 is SGHAT and CDR2 is FQDESV (reference sequence).